Following are 25 T cell receptor beta chains from one sample sequenced in a study of blood T cell repertoires in COVID-19. Here immunoSEQ multiplex PCR was the method, and the copy in TCRdb shows in-frame clones only, minus some. The sample consists of roughly 76,000 clones, 75% to 90% of them appearing once. What was sequenced was PBMCs or T cells enriched from blood (not recorded which). The receptors originated from a woman aged 45 to 65 with acute COVID-19.

The rearrangement joins TRBV19 to TRBJ2-1; D is perhaps TRBD2 (6 bases). Germline CDR1 is LNHDA and CDR2 is SQIVND (reference sequence). Trimming took 1 base from V and 4 from J, leaving 11 bases between them. The CDR3 is 15 residues long. DNA of the CDR3: TGTGCCAGTAGTATAGGCGGGGTCCCGTACAATGAGCAGTTCTTC. This sequence encodes CASSIGGVPYNEQFF.

The chain links TRBV5-1 to TRBJ2-3, with D uncertain. This CDR3 region has 12 residues. Trimming shortened V by 2 bases and J by 6 bases, and 7 bases separated the two germline ends. Per the germline V gene, CDR1 is SGHRS and CDR2 is YFSETQ. The CDR3 loop reads CASSLNSDTQYF. The CDR3 bases are TGCGCCAGCAGCTTAAATAGCGATACGCAGTATTTT.

This chain uses TRBV4-1 with TRBJ2-1; maybe TRBD2 (6 bases). Looked up from germline, CDR1 is MGHRA and CDR2 is YSYEKL. V dropped 3 bases and J dropped 9 bases, with 18 bases sitting between them. The CDR3 covers 15 residues. CDR3 nucleotide sequence: TGCGCCAGCAGCCAGGGACCTCGGGAGAGGAGTGAGCAGTTCTTC. Translation gives CASSQGPRERSEQFF.

The V call is TRBV12-3 or TRBV12-4, the J call TRBJ1-6; no clear D. CDR3 size: 11 residues. The V and J ends lost 8 bases and 14 bases respectively, with 13 bases between them. The CDR3 loop reads CASSSGDALHF. The CDR3 DNA follows: TGTGCCAGCTCTTCCGGGGATGCCCTCCACTTT.

The chain combines TRBV11-3 with TRBJ1-1; D is ambiguous. This CDR3 comprises 13 residues. In germline, CDR1 is SGHNT, CDR2 YENEEA. V lost 0 bases to trimming and J lost 4 bases, with 6 bases between them. The CDR3 reads CASSLEAGTEAFF. DNA of the CDR3: TGTGCCAGCAGCTTAGAGGCGGGCACTGAAGCTTTCTTT. Drawing the rest from reference TRBV11-3 and TRBJ1-1, the complete variable domain is EAGVVQSPRYKIIEKKQPVAFWCNPISGHNTLYWYLQNLGQGPELLIRYENEEAVDDSQLPKDRFSAERLKGVDSTLKIQPAELGDSAVYLCASSLEAGTEAFFGQGTRLTVV.

This chain connects TRBV3-1 (or the pseudogene TRBV3-2) to TRBJ2-1; 10 nucleotides line up with TRBD2. CDR1 and CDR2 from the germline V gene are LGHDT and YNNKEL (reference sequence). The CDR3 runs to 18 residues. The ends lost 0 bases at V and 7 bases at J; junction bases unmatched: 12. DNA for the CDR3: TGTGCCAGCAGCCAAGATCTGGTGGGGCTAGCGGGAGTGAATGAGCAGTTCTTC. Protein: CASSQDLVGLAGVNEQFF.

The chain couples TRBV30 to TRBJ2-5; tentative D call: TRBD2 (7 bases). This CDR3 has 12 amino acids. V was trimmed by 4 bases and J by 7 bases, leaving 13 bases between them. Germline CDR1 is GTSNPN and CDR2 is SVGIG (reference sequence). The CDR3 region is CAWKGGFSTQYF. CDR3 nucleotide sequence: TGTGCCTGGAAGGGGGGGTTTTCGACCCAGTACTTC.

The V gene is TRBV24-1, the J gene TRBJ2-5, with D unclear. Germline CDR1 reads KGHDR; CDR2 reads SFDVKD. The CDR3 runs 13 residues. The ends were cut back, 5 bases at V and 1 base at J, with 7 bases in the middle. CDR3 sequence reads: CATSVRIQETQYF. CDR3 coding DNA: TGTGCCACCAGTGTCCGTATCCAAGAGACCCAGTACTTC.

As concerns this clone: The sample contains more than one DNA sequence encoding this CDR3. The V gene is TRBV9, the J gene TRBJ2-1; 7 bases map to TRBD1. Germline trimming cut 0 bases from V and 7 bases from J; bases unmatched to any gene: 1. CDR1 is SGDLS and CDR2 is YYNGEE in the germline V gene. The CDR3 spans 13 residues. The DNA of the CDR3 is TGTGCCAGCAGCGTAGAGGGGGCAAATGAGCAGTTCTTC. Its translation: CASSVEGANEQFF.

The J gene is TRBJ1-4, the V gene TRBV20-1, with D unresolved. Germline V CDR1 and CDR2: DFQATT, SNEGSKA (reference sequence). This CDR3 is 13 amino acids long. Trimming removed 3 bases at V and 3 bases at J, with 8 bases between. This CDR3 is CSASRGPNEKLFF. In nucleotides, the CDR3 is TGCAGTGCTAGTCGAGGGCCTAATGAAAAACTGTTTTTT.

This clone was recorded only once. The rearrangement joins TRBV19 to TRBJ1-5, with 10 bases lining up with TRBD1. The V gene end was trimmed by 6 bases and the J gene end by 0 bases; junction bases not matched to a gene: 8. Per the germline V gene, CDR1 is LNHDA and CDR2 is SQIVND (reference sequence). CDR3 length equals 17 residues. Here the CDR3 reads CASSNRDRGYSNQPQHF. In DNA, the CDR3 is TGTGCCAGTAGCAACCGGGACAGGGGTTATAGCAATCAGCCCCAGCATTTT.

The V gene is TRBV7-2, the J gene TRBJ2-7; TRBD1 matches at 10 bases. The CDR3 extends over 15 amino acids. The trim removed 0 bases at V and 6 bases at J, leaving 5 bases unmatched. Germline CDR1 is SGHTA and CDR2 is FQGNSA. Written as DNA, the CDR3 is TGTGCCAGCAGCTTAGCCTTAGACAGGGGGCTCGAGCAGTACTTC. Amino acid sequence: CASSLALDRGLEQYF.

The chain joins TRBV10-1 to TRBJ1-1; D is possibly TRBD1 (6 bases). The CDR3 runs 18 residues. Between the trimmed V and J ends, which lost 6 bases and 7 bases, there was a span of 30 bases. CDR1 WNHNN and CDR2 SYGVQD come from the germline V gene (reference sequence). The CDR3 nucleotides are TGCGCCAGCAGGACCCTTCAGGGGCAGCTTTCTGAAAGAGGTGAAGCTTTCTTT. Residues: CASRTLQGQLSERGEAFF.

The count of this clone is one. The rearrangement joins TRBV18 to TRBJ1-6; D is ambiguous. Germline V gives CDR1 KGHSH, CDR2 LQKENI. CDR3 length: 16 amino acids. Trimming removed 6 bases from V and 3 bases from J, with 15 bases in between. The CDR3 spells CASSVDQVDYNSPLHF. CDR3 sequence (DNA): TGTGCCAGCTCCGTGGATCAGGTGGACTATAATTCACCCCTCCACTTT. Using reference TRBV18 and TRBJ1-6 for the parts outside the CDR3, the full variable domain is NAGVMQNPRHLVRRRGQEARLRCSPMKGHSHVYWYRQLPEEGLKFMVYLQKENIIDESGMPKERFSAEFPKEGPSILRIQQVVRGDSAAYFCASSVDQVDYNSPLHFGNGTRLTVT.

The chain employs TRBV18 and TRBJ1-2; 12 bases map to TRBD1. Germline values: CDR1 KGHSH, CDR2 LQKENI. This CDR3 has 20 residues. The V gene end was trimmed by 4 bases and the J gene end by 7 bases; junction bases not matched to a gene: 22. CDR3 loop: CASSQNPALGQGAGPSGYTF. DNA for the CDR3: TGTGCCAGCTCACAAAACCCCGCGTTGGGACAGGGGGCCGGTCCGAGTGGCTACACCTTC.

The chain links TRBV19 to TRBJ2-7, with a tentative D call TRBD1 (6 bases). The CDR3 length is 12 residues. Trimming removed 8 bases from V and 2 bases from J, with 10 bases in between. Germline CDR1 LNHDA, CDR2 SQIVND (reference sequence). The CDR3 is CASQGLAYEQYF. Written as DNA, the CDR3 is TGTGCCAGTCAGGGGCTGGCCTACGAGCAGTACTTC.

This clone was seen only once. The rearrangement uses TRBV6-5 and TRBJ2-1, with D uncertain. Germline V lookup: CDR1 MNHEY, CDR2 SVGAGI. The CDR3 runs to 16 residues. The ends were cut back, 0 bases at V and 9 bases at J, with 18 bases in the middle. The CDR3 coding sequence is TGTGCCAGCAGTTACTCGAAGACTCGTGCTTGGAGTGAGCAGTTCTTC. Its translation: CASSYSKTRAWSEQFF.

The rearrangement links TRBV7-7 to TRBJ2-3; 10 positions match TRBD1. The CDR3 is made up of 15 amino acids. V lost 5 bases, J lost 8 bases, and 10 bases stayed unmatched. Germline assignment: CDR1 SSHAT and CDR2 FNYEAQ (reference sequence). CDR3 in amino acids: CASSTQDRGLGTQYF. CDR3 DNA: TGTGCCAGCAGCACCCAAGACAGGGGGCTAGGTACGCAGTATTTT.

The chain employs TRBV15 and TRBJ1-2, with TRBD1 matching 7 bases. The V gene end was trimmed by 4 bases and the J gene end by 6 bases; junction bases not matched to a gene: 8. This CDR3 comprises 14 residues. CDR1 and CDR2 (germline): LNHNV, YYDKDF (reference sequence). CDR3 region: CATSTTEGQNGYTF. The CDR3 nucleotides are TGTGCCACCAGCACCACAGAGGGACAGAATGGCTACACCTTC. Based on the CDR3 plus reference TRBV15 and TRBJ1-2, the full variable domain is DAMVIQNPRYQVTQFGKPVTLSCSQTLNHNVMYWYQQKSSQAPKLLFHYYDKDFNNEADTPDNFQSRRPNTSFCFLDIRSPGLGDTAMYLCATSTTEGQNGYTFGSGTRLTVV.

This rearrangement joins TRBV20-1 to TRBJ1-1, with D perhaps matching TRBD1 (5 bases). Between the trimmed V and J ends, which lost 6 bases and 1 base, there was a span of 12 bases. Germline V gives CDR1 DFQATT, CDR2 SNEGSKA (reference sequence). The CDR3 runs 13 residues. The DNA of the CDR3 is TGCAGTGCCAGTGGCCAGGGGAACACTGAAGCTTTCTTT. Translating gives CSASGQGNTEAFF.

This chain connects TRBV12-3 or TRBV12-4 to TRBJ2-5; the D gene is possibly TRBD1 (6 bases). Trimming left V 6 bases short and J 3 bases short, with 11 bases between. The CDR3 is 13 amino acids. The CDR3, as DNA: TGTGCCAGCAGGGACAGTAACAAAGAGACCCAGTACTTC. The encoded protein is CASRDSNKETQYF.

The J gene is TRBJ1-3, the V gene TRBV5-1; D is uncertain. The ends were cut back, 0 bases at V and 0 bases at J, with 13 bases in the middle. Germline V gene data show CDR1 as SGHRS and CDR2 as YFSETQ. This CDR3 region has 17 residues. CDR3 bases: TGCGCCAGCAGCTTGGATGACTCCTCTTACTCTGGAAACACCATATATTTT. Amino acids: CASSLDDSSYSGNTIYF.

This chain connects TRBV19 to TRBJ2-3; D may be TRBD1 (6 bases). Germline CDR1 LNHDA, CDR2 SQIVND (reference sequence). This CDR3 spans 15 amino acids. The ends were cut back, 5 bases at V and 4 bases at J, with 16 bases in the middle. CDR3 protein: CASSPSSTGSDTQYF. The CDR3 region has the DNA TGTGCCAGTAGTCCATCATCGACAGGATCAGATACGCAGTATTTT.

The V call is TRBV9, the J call TRBJ1-1, with TRBD1 matching over 12 bases. The CDR3 runs 16 residues. J lost 3 bases, V lost 3 bases, and 6 bases had no gene match. Germline CDR1 and CDR2: SGDLS and YYNGEE. The CDR3 nucleotides are TGTGCCAGCAGCGGGGGACAGGGGGCGTCAGACACTGAAGCTTTCTTT. Amino acid sequence: CASSGGQGASDTEAFF.

The rearrangement joins TRBV12-3 or TRBV12-4 to TRBJ1-1; maybe TRBD1 (6 bases). The CDR3 sequence is 10 residues long. V lost 6 bases and J lost 11, with 10 bases in between. The CDR3 DNA sequence: TGTGCCAGCAGCACAGGGTTGGCTTTCTTT. Translated: CASSTGLAFF.